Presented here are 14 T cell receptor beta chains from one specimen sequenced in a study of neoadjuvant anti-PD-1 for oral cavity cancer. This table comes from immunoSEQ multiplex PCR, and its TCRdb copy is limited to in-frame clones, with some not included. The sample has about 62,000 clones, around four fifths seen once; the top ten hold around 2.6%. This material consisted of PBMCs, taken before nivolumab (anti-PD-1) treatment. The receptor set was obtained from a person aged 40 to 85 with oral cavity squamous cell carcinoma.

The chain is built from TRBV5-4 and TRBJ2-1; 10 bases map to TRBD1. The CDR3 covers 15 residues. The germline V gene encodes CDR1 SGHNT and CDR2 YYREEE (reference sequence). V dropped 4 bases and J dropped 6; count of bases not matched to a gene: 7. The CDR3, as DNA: TGTGCCAGCAGCCCGGGACAGGGGTTCGGCAATGAGCAGTTCTTC. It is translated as CASSPGQGFGNEQFF.

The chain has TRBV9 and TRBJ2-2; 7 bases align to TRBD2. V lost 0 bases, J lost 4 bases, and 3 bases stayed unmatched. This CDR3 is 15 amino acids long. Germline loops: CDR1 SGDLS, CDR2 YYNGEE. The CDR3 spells CASSVVSSGTGELFF. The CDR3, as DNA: TGTGCCAGCAGCGTAGTTTCTAGCGGCACCGGGGAGCTGTTTTTT.

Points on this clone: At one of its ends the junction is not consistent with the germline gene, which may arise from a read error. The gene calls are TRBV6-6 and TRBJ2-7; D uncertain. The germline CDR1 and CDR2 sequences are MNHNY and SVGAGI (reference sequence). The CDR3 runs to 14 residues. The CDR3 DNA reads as TGTACCAGCAGTTACTCGAGAGATGTCTACGAGCAGTACTTC. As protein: CTSSYSRDVYEQYF.

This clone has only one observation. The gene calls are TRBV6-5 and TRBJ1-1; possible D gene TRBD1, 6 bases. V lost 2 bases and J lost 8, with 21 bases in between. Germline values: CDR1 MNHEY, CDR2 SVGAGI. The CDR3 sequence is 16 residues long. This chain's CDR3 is CASSYRPTGFGMEAFF. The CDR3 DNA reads TGTGCCAGCAGTTACCGACCCACAGGGTTTGGGATGGAAGCTTTCTTT.

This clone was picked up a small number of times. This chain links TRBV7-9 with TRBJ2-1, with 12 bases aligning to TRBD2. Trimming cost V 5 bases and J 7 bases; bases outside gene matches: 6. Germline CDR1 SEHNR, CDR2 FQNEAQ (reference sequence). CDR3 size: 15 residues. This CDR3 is CASSHTSGRPNEQFF. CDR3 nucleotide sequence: TGTGCCAGCAGCCATACTAGCGGGAGGCCAAATGAGCAGTTCTTC.

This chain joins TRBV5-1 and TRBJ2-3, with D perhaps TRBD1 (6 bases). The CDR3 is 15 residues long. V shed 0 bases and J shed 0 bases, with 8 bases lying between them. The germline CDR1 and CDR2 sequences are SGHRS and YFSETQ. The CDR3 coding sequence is TGCGCCAGCAGCTTGGGGGGGCCTAGCACAGATACGCAGTATTTT. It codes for CASSLGGPSTDTQYF.

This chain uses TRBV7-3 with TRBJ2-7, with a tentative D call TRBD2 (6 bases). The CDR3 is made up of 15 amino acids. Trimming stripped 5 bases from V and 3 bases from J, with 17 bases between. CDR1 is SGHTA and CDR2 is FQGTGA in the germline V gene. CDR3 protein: CASSPRDFSDYEQYF. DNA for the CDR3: TGTGCCAGCAGCCCCCGGGACTTTTCAGACTACGAGCAGTACTTC.

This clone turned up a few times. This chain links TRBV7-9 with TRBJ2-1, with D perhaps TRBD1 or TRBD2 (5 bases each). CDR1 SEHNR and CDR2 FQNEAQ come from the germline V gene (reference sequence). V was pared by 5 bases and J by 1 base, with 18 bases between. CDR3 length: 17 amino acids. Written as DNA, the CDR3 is TGTGCCAGCAGCCTCCTAAGGGGAGAGGGATCCTACAATGAGCAGTTCTTC. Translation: CASSLLRGEGSYNEQFF. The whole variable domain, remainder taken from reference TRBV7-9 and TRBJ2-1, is DTGVSQNPRHKITKRGQNVTFRCDPISEHNRLYWYRQTLGQGPEFLTYFQNEAQLEKSRLLSDRFSAERPKGSFSTLEIQRTEQGDSAMYLCASSLLRGEGSYNEQFFGPGTRLTVL.

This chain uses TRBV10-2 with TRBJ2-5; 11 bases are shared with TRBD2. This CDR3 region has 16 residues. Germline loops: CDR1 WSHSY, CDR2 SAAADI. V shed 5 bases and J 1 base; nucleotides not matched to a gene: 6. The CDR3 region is CASSLGLAGGQETQYF. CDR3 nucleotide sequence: TGCGCCAGCAGTTTGGGGCTAGCGGGGGGCCAAGAGACCCAGTACTTC.

This chain's CDR3 is CASSLPLYKRGGREQYF. DNA of the CDR3: TGTGCCAGCAGCTTACCCCTATACAAGCGGGGCGGGAGGGAGCAGTACTTC. The V gene is TRBV11-3, the J gene TRBJ2-7; TRBD2 matches at 8 bases. CDR3 length equals 17 residues. Germline assignment: CDR1 SGHNT and CDR2 YENEEA. Unmatched junction bases numbered 16, after V lost 2 bases and J lost 7 bases.

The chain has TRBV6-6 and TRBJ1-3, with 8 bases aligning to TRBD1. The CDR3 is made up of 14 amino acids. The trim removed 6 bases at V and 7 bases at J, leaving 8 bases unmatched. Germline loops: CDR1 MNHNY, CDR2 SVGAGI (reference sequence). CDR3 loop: CASRDREVRNTIYF. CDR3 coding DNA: TGTGCCAGCAGGGACAGGGAAGTAAGGAACACCATATATTTT.

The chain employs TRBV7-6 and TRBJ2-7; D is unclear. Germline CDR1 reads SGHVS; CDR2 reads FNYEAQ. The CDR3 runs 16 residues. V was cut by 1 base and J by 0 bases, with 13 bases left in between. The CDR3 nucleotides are TGTGCCAGCAGCTTAGAGGCAGGAGTGAGCTCCTACGAGCAGTACTTC. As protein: CASSLEAGVSSYEQYF.

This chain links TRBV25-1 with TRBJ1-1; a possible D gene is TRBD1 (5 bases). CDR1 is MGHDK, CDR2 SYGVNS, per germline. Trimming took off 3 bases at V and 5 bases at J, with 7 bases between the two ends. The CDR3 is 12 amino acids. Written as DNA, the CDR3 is TGTGCCAGCAGTGATTGGGGGACTGAAGCTTTCTTT. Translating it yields CASSDWGTEAFF.

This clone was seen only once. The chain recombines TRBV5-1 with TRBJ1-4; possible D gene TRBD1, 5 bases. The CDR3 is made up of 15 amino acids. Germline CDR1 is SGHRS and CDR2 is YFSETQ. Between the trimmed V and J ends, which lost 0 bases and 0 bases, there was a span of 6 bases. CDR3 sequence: CASSLVTATNEKLFF. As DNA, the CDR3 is TGCGCCAGCAGCTTGGTGACAGCAACTAATGAAAAACTGTTTTTT.